Listed below are T cell receptor beta chains from one sample, sequenced in a study of regulatory T cells in long-lasting Graves disease. MiXCR, run by TCRdb on the multiplex PCR reads, gives a single entry per CDR3 protein. The sample has about 470,000 distinct CDR3 sequences, under 20% seen once; the top ten hold approximately 12%. The sample was also reused in another study, on T cells in Graves' hyperthyroidism and ophthalmopathy.

The material was peripheral blood mononuclear cells (PBMCs), obtained at new diagnosis, from a patient treated with antithyroid drugs. These receptors were collected from a man in his forties with Graves disease. The CDR3 runs from the conserved cysteine through the conserved F or W. The D gene is left open where the match is weak. For some rows the clone size is stated as once, few or many, or as a class when expanded; others skip it.

abundance: NA; j_gene: TRBJ2-7; v_gene: TRBV20-1; d_gene: TRBD2; CDR3aa: CSATLGTSGRGTYEQYF; CDR3nt: TGCAGTGCTACCCTAGGGACTAGCGGGAGGGGAACCTACGAGCAGTACTTC
abundance: many; j_gene: TRBJ2-5; v_gene: TRBV6-2/TRBV6-3; d_gene: NA; CDR3aa: CASSKQVRQETQYF; CDR3nt: TGTGCCAGCAGTAAACAGGTTCGCCAAGAGACCCAGTACTTC
abundance: many; j_gene: TRBJ1-2; v_gene: TRBV6-5; d_gene: NA; CDR3aa: CASSYSPGFYGYTF; CDR3nt: TGTGCCAGCAGTTACTCTCCTGGGTTCTATGGCTACACCTTC
abundance: many; j_gene: TRBJ2-3; v_gene: TRBV20-1; d_gene: TRBD1; CDR3aa: CSARAGGSTDTQYF; CDR3nt: TGCAGTGCTAGAGCAGGGGGTTCGACAGATACGCAGTATTTT
abundance: few; j_gene: TRBJ2-5; v_gene: TRBV5-1; d_gene: NA; CDR3aa: CASSPRGAAGETQYF; CDR3nt: TGCGCCAGCAGCCCACGGGGAGCGGCGGGGGAGACCCAGTACTTC
abundance: NA; j_gene: TRBJ1-3; v_gene: TRBV5-5; d_gene: TRBD1; CDR3aa: CASSLLGQTSGNTIYF; CDR3nt: TGTGCCAGCAGCCTCCTGGGACAGACCTCTGGAAACACCATATATTTT
abundance: few; j_gene: TRBJ2-5; v_gene: TRBV20-1; d_gene: NA; CDR3aa: CSAPDRLETQYF; CDR3nt: TGCAGTGCACCCGACAGGTTGGAGACCCAGTACTTC
abundance: many; j_gene: TRBJ2-3; v_gene: TRBV27; d_gene: NA; CDR3aa: CASSLVVRDTQYF; CDR3nt: TGTGCCAGCAGTTTAGTTGTAAGGGATACGCAGTATTTT
abundance: many; j_gene: TRBJ1-2; v_gene: TRBV6-1; d_gene: NA; CDR3aa: CASSEGGQVHGYTF; CDR3nt: TGTGCCAGCAGTGAAGGCGGTCAGGTTCATGGCTACACCTTC
abundance: many; j_gene: TRBJ2-1; v_gene: TRBV11-2; d_gene: NA; CDR3aa: CASSTGTFTYNEQFF; CDR3nt: TGTGCCAGCAGCACTGGGACCTTCACCTACAATGAGCAGTTCTTC
abundance: NA; j_gene: TRBJ1-6; v_gene: TRBV5-1; d_gene: TRBD1; CDR3aa: CASKIGTDNSPLHF; CDR3nt: TGCGCCAGCAAAATTGGGACAGATAATTCACCCCTCCACTTT
abundance: few; j_gene: TRBJ2-6; v_gene: TRBV6-1; d_gene: TRBD1; CDR3aa: CASTNTGGASGANVLTF; CDR3nt: TGTGCCAGCACTAATACAGGGGGCGCATCTGGGGCCAACGTCCTGACTTTC
abundance: many; j_gene: TRBJ2-3; v_gene: TRBV7-2; d_gene: TRBD2; CDR3aa: CASSFTSGRGDTQYF; CDR3nt: TGTGCCAGCAGCTTCACTAGCGGGAGAGGAGATACGCAGTATTTT
abundance: NA; j_gene: TRBJ2-3; v_gene: TRBV7-9; d_gene: NA; CDR3aa: CASPPPGTWRRTQYF; CDR3nt: TGTGCCAGTCCACCTCCCGGGACATGGCGGCGTACGCAGTATTTT
abundance: many; j_gene: TRBJ1-2; v_gene: TRBV7-8; d_gene: NA; CDR3aa: CASSLSRQGGYGYTF; CDR3nt: TGTGCCAGCAGCCTTTCCCGGCAGGGTGGTTATGGCTACACCTTC
abundance: NA; j_gene: TRBJ2-2; v_gene: TRBV19; d_gene: NA; CDR3aa: CASSRFGLANTGELFF; CDR3nt: TGTGCCAGTAGCCGTTTCGGGCTAGCGAACACCGGGGAGCTGTTTTTT
abundance: many; j_gene: TRBJ2-2; v_gene: TRBV5-1; d_gene: NA; CDR3aa: CASSPQVQTGELFF; CDR3nt: TGCGCCAGCAGCCCGCAGGTGCAAACCGGGGAGCTGTTTTTT
abundance: NA; j_gene: TRBJ2-6; v_gene: TRBV20-1; d_gene: TRBD1; CDR3aa: CSARRQGVSGANVLTF; CDR3nt: TGCAGTGCTAGGAGACAGGGAGTCTCTGGGGCCAACGTCCTGACTTTC
abundance: NA; j_gene: TRBJ1-2; v_gene: TRBV28; d_gene: NA; CDR3aa: CASSLQRFPNYGYTF; CDR3nt: TGTGCCAGCAGTTTACAGCGCTTTCCCAACTATGGCTACACCTTC
abundance: many; j_gene: TRBJ1-1; v_gene: TRBV27; d_gene: NA; CDR3aa: CASRPNQGYSEAFF; CDR3nt: TGTGCCAGCAGGCCTAACCAGGGATACAGTGAAGCTTTCTTT
abundance: many; j_gene: TRBJ2-3; v_gene: TRBV5-5; d_gene: NA; CDR3aa: CASSWSGTLEDTQYF; CDR3nt: TGTGCCAGCAGCTGGTCCGGGACTCTCGAAGATACGCAGTATTTT
abundance: few; j_gene: TRBJ2-7; v_gene: TRBV29-1; d_gene: NA; CDR3aa: CSVESRGYEQYF; CDR3nt: TGCAGCGTTGAGTCCCGGGGCTACGAGCAGTACTTC
abundance: few; j_gene: TRBJ2-3; v_gene: TRBV20-1; d_gene: TRBD2; CDR3aa: CSANPGLADGGTDTQYF; CDR3nt: TGCAGTGCTAACCCGGGACTAGCGGATGGTGGGACAGATACGCAGTATTTT
abundance: many; j_gene: TRBJ1-4; v_gene: TRBV28; d_gene: TRBD1; CDR3aa: CASSGTGGWEKLFF; CDR3nt: TGTGCCAGCAGCGGGACAGGAGGATGGGAAAAACTGTTTTTT
abundance: many; j_gene: TRBJ2-7; v_gene: TRBV30; d_gene: NA; CDR3aa: CAWSVGIAYEQYF; CDR3nt: TGTGCCTGGAGTGTTGGGATTGCCTACGAGCAGTACTTC
abundance: many; j_gene: TRBJ2-7; v_gene: TRBV7-9; d_gene: TRBD2; CDR3aa: CASSLTKTGTSGSYEQYF; CDR3nt: TGTGCCAGCAGCTTAACTAAGACAGGGACTAGCGGGAGTTACGAGCAGTACTTC
abundance: NA; j_gene: TRBJ2-5; v_gene: TRBV2; d_gene: NA; CDR3aa: CASSAGRLKETQYF; CDR3nt: TGTGCCAGCAGTGCAGGACGGTTAAAAGAGACCCAGTACTTC
abundance: NA; j_gene: TRBJ1-4; v_gene: TRBV7-9; d_gene: NA; CDR3aa: CASSQLADNNEKLFF; CDR3nt: TGTGCCAGCAGCCAGCTCGCGGATAATAATGAAAAACTGTTTTTT
abundance: NA; j_gene: TRBJ2-2; v_gene: TRBV7-8; d_gene: NA; CDR3aa: CASSFSPFANTGELFF; CDR3nt: TGTGCCAGCAGCTTCTCCCCATTCGCGAACACCGGGGAGCTGTTTTTT
abundance: many; j_gene: TRBJ2-5; v_gene: TRBV11-2; d_gene: NA; CDR3aa: CASSSSGASQETQYF; CDR3nt: TGTGCCAGCAGCTCCTCAGGGGCGTCACAAGAGACCCAGTACTTC
abundance: many; j_gene: TRBJ1-1; v_gene: TRBV5-1; d_gene: TRBD1; CDR3aa: CASSGTGRRAFF; CDR3nt: TGCGCCAGCAGCGGGACAGGGCGCCGAGCTTTCTTT
abundance: few; j_gene: TRBJ2-7; v_gene: TRBV4-2; d_gene: NA; CDR3aa: CASSQSGTESEQYF; CDR3nt: TGTGCCAGCAGCCAGAGCGGGACAGAAAGCGAGCAGTACTTC
abundance: many; j_gene: TRBJ1-5; v_gene: TRBV5-1; d_gene: NA; CDR3aa: CASSRTAGEQPQHF; CDR3nt: TGCGCCAGCAGCAGGACAGCCGGGGAACAGCCCCAGCATTTT
abundance: NA; j_gene: TRBJ2-7; v_gene: TRBV12-3/TRBV12-4; d_gene: TRBD2; CDR3aa: CASSLIQGGEGLASYEQYF; CDR3nt: TGTGCCAGCAGTTTAATCCAGGGTGGGGAGGGACTAGCATCCTACGAGCAGTACTTC
abundance: many; j_gene: TRBJ2-7; v_gene: TRBV6-5; d_gene: NA; CDR3aa: CASSYLGRQYF; CDR3nt: TGTGCCAGCAGTTACTTGGGCCGTCAGTACTTC
abundance: NA; j_gene: TRBJ2-2; v_gene: TRBV19; d_gene: TRBD2; CDR3aa: CASSTRTGTSLLGELFF; CDR3nt: TGTGCCAGTAGTACCCGTACCGGGACTAGTCTGTTGGGGGAGCTGTTTTTT
abundance: NA; j_gene: TRBJ1-5; v_gene: TRBV20-1; d_gene: TRBD1; CDR3aa: CSASDRDRGSNQPQHF; CDR3nt: TGCAGTGCTAGTGATCGAGACAGGGGTTCCAATCAGCCCCAGCATTTT
abundance: many; j_gene: TRBJ2-7; v_gene: TRBV29-1; d_gene: TRBD1; CDR3aa: CSATGQGIEQYF; CDR3nt: TGCAGCGCTACGGGACAGGGGATTGAGCAGTACTTC
abundance: many; j_gene: TRBJ2-5; v_gene: TRBV15; d_gene: TRBD2; CDR3aa: CATSRDASGQETQYF; CDR3nt: TGTGCCACCAGCAGAGATGCTAGCGGTCAAGAGACCCAGTACTTC
abundance: many; j_gene: TRBJ2-7; v_gene: TRBV28; d_gene: TRBD2; CDR3aa: CASRPRLAGRYEQYF; CDR3nt: TGTGCCAGCAGACCAAGACTAGCGGGTCGCTACGAGCAGTACTTC
abundance: NA; j_gene: TRBJ2-1; v_gene: TRBV28; d_gene: NA; CDR3aa: CASSANGEQFF; CDR3nt: TGTGCCAGCAGTGCTAACGGTGAGCAGTTCTTC
abundance: NA; j_gene: TRBJ1-4; v_gene: TRBV28; d_gene: NA; CDR3aa: CASILLVQGEKLFF; CDR3nt: TGTGCCAGCATTTTATTGGTACAGGGTGAAAAACTGTTTTTT
abundance: many; j_gene: TRBJ2-3; v_gene: TRBV24-1; d_gene: TRBD2; CDR3aa: CATSDPGLAGGDTQYF; CDR3nt: TGTGCCACCAGTGATCCTGGACTAGCGGGAGGAGATACGCAGTATTTT
abundance: NA; j_gene: TRBJ2-5; v_gene: TRBV10-3; d_gene: NA; CDR3aa: CAISATDQETQYF; CDR3nt: TGTGCCATCAGTGCCACAGACCAAGAGACCCAGTACTTC
abundance: many; j_gene: TRBJ2-7; v_gene: TRBV28; d_gene: NA; CDR3aa: CASRRDLTYEQYF; CDR3nt: TGTGCCAGCAGACGGGACTTGACTTACGAGCAGTACTTC
abundance: many; j_gene: TRBJ1-1; v_gene: TRBV12-3/TRBV12-4; d_gene: NA; CDR3aa: CASSFSNTEAFF; CDR3nt: TGTGCCAGCAGTTTCTCGAACACTGAAGCTTTCTTT
abundance: many; j_gene: TRBJ2-3; v_gene: TRBV2; d_gene: NA; CDR3aa: CASSDSQVTDTQYF; CDR3nt: TGTGCCAGCAGTGATTCCCAAGTAACAGATACGCAGTATTTT
abundance: many; j_gene: TRBJ2-7; v_gene: TRBV6-1; d_gene: NA; CDR3aa: CASRDYRDKSYEQYF; CDR3nt: TGTGCCAGCAGGGATTACCGGGACAAGTCCTACGAGCAGTACTTC
abundance: many; j_gene: TRBJ2-1; v_gene: TRBV7-9; d_gene: NA; CDR3aa: CASSAPGADSYNEQFF; CDR3nt: TGTGCCAGCAGCGCACCCGGGGCAGACTCCTACAATGAGCAGTTCTTC
abundance: many; j_gene: TRBJ2-7; v_gene: TRBV12-3/TRBV12-4; d_gene: NA; CDR3aa: CASSLWDPRPYEQYF; CDR3nt: TGTGCCAGCAGTTTATGGGACCCCAGACCCTACGAGCAGTACTTC
abundance: NA; j_gene: TRBJ1-5; v_gene: TRBV19; d_gene: TRBD1; CDR3aa: CASTHRQGSNQPQHF; CDR3nt: TGTGCCAGTACCCACAGACAGGGGAGTAATCAGCCCCAGCATTTT
abundance: NA; j_gene: TRBJ2-7; v_gene: TRBV19; d_gene: NA; CDR3aa: CASSIARGSGEQYF; CDR3nt: TGTGCCAGTAGTATAGCCAGAGGTTCTGGCGAGCAGTACTTC
abundance: many; j_gene: TRBJ2-7; v_gene: TRBV7-6; d_gene: NA; CDR3aa: CASTPGGASYEQYF; CDR3nt: TGTGCCAGCACCCCCGGTGGGGCCTCCTACGAGCAGTACTTC
abundance: many; j_gene: TRBJ2-7; v_gene: TRBV12-3/TRBV12-4; d_gene: TRBD2; CDR3aa: CASSFGGENYEQYF; CDR3nt: TGTGCCAGCAGTTTTGGGGGGGAAAACTACGAGCAGTACTTC
abundance: NA; j_gene: TRBJ2-7; v_gene: TRBV29-1; d_gene: TRBD1; CDR3aa: CSALTGALGEQYF; CDR3nt: TGCAGCGCCTTGACAGGGGCGCTCGGGGAGCAGTACTTC
abundance: few; j_gene: TRBJ2-5; v_gene: TRBV20-1; d_gene: TRBD2; CDR3aa: CSASKGLAGVGETQYF; CDR3nt: TGCAGTGCTAGTAAGGGACTAGCGGGAGTTGGGGAGACCCAGTACTTC
abundance: many; j_gene: TRBJ2-1; v_gene: TRBV2; d_gene: NA; CDR3aa: CASRRDEQFF; CDR3nt: TGTGCCAGCAGGCGGGATGAGCAGTTCTTC
abundance: NA; j_gene: TRBJ2-5; v_gene: TRBV20-1; d_gene: NA; CDR3aa: CSASGGTETQYF; CDR3nt: TGCAGTGCTAGTGGGGGGACAGAGACCCAGTACTTC
abundance: few; j_gene: TRBJ2-3; v_gene: TRBV7-8; d_gene: NA; CDR3aa: CASSATGSTDTQYF; CDR3nt: TGTGCCAGCAGCGCCACAGGGAGCACAGATACGCAGTATTTT